Here is one T cell receptor (beta chain) with its context. Its antigen remains unknown. CD4+ cells yielded CD45RA+ naive and CD45RA-negative memory subsets. The data are from a study of shared clonotypes between healthy human individuals. Study overall: Per-donor plates numbered three CD4 naive, three CD4 memory, two CD8 naive and one CD8 memory. Study outcomes and limitations: Shared clonotypes: about 4.6% naive CD4, 3.5% to 4% naive CD8, less than 2.5% memory CD4, about 0.4% memory CD8.

The CDR3 runs to 13 residues. CDR1 and CDR2 from the germline V gene are SGHNT and YYREEE (reference sequence). Trimming left V 4 bases short and J 8 bases short, with 13 bases between. As originally analysed: ImmunoSEQ only sent back junction sequences with no quality scores, so filtering was done differently. TCRdb keeps only in-frame clones here, not all; method: immunoSEQ multiplex PCR. V and J calls and clone size come straight from that table; D and trimming were deduced from the DNA. The table records roughly 1,500,000 clones, just under 99% of them present only once. Sequenced input: naive CD4+ T cells sorted from blood. The sample's subset: CD45RA+ positively selected. This sequence joins TRBV5-4 and TRBJ2-1; the D gene is possibly TRBD1 (6 bases). The source is a man aged 30-40 years in good health. The CDR3 DNA follows: TGTGCCAGCAGCGCGGACAGAGACGATGAGCAGTTCTTC. It yields the protein CASSADRDDEQFF.